This T cell receptor beta chain was found in a study of tumor-infiltrating lymphocytes in primary liver carcinoma. Findings and limits, study-wide: The proportion of top clones found throughout all five tumor regions was only about 7-24%. Tumors reached a significantly greater top-250-clone fraction than blood did (p = 0.039).

Trimming shortened V by 11 bases and J by 7 bases, and 17 bases separated the two germline ends. The CDR3 contains 13 residues. Germline loops: CDR1 SGHAT, CDR2 FQNNGV. The source material, 20-30 mg of unsorted bulk tissue, was used to co-extract RNA and DNA. Production of TCR beta cDNA used 400 to 600 ng total RNA together with a constant-region primer. Three nested multiplex PCR rounds of slightly modified ARM-PCR generated TCR beta libraries. Each of the first two PCR rounds ran approximately 10 cycles with TRBV1-TRBV30 forward and C-beta reverse primers. TCRdb fed the multiplex PCR reads into MiXCR, producing one record per CDR3 protein. The sample carries over 95,000 distinct CDR3 sequences, 55% to 70% recorded once. Remarks on this clonotype: Its antigen remains unidentified.

Material: liver tumor tissue from sampling region 5. As for subset: tumor region T5, tumor centre. The sequence was obtained from an older woman with primary liver carcinoma and hepatitis B virus infection. The V gene is TRBV11-2, the J gene TRBJ2-2; D is perhaps TRBD1 (6 bases). CDR3 nucleotide sequence: TGTGCCGGTAGCTTAAGGGGGATCGGGGAGCTGTTTTTT. It yields the protein CAGSLRGIGELFF.